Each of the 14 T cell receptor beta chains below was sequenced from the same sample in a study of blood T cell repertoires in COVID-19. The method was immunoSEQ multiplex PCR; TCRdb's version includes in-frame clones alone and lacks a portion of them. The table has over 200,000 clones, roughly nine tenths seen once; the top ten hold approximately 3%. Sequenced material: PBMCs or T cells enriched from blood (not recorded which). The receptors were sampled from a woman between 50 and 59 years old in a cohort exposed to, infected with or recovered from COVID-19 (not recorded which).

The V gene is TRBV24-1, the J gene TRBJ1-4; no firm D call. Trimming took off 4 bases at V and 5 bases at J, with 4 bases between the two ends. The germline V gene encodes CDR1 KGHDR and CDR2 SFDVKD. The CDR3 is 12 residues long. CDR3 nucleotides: TGTGCCACCAGTGACAGGAATGAAAAACTGTTTTTT. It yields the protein CATSDRNEKLFF.

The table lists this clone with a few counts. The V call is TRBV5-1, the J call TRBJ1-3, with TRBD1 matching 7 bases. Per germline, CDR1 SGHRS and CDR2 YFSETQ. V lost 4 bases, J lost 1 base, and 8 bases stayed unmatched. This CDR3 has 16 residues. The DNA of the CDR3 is TGCGCCAGCAGCCTCCGGACAGGCGAGTCTGGAAACACCATATATTTT. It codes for CASSLRTGESGNTIYF.

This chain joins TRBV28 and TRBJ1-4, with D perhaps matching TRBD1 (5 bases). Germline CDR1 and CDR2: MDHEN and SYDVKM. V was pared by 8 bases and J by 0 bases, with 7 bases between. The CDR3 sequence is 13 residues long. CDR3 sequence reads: CASRDSTNEKLFF. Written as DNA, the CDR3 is TGTGCCAGCCGGGACTCAACTAATGAAAAACTGTTTTTT.

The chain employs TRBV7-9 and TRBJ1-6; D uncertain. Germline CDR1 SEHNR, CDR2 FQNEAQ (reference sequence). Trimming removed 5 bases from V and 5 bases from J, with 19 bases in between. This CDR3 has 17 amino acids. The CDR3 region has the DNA TGTGCCAGCAGCCACCTTGGAGGGAGACGGAATAATTCACCCCTCCACTTT. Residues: CASSHLGGRRNNSPLHF.

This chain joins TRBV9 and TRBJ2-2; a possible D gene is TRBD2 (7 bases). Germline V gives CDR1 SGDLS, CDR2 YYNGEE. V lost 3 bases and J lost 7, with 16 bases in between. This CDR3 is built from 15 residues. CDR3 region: CASSGTRGYDGELFF. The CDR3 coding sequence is TGTGCCAGCAGCGGGACTAGGGGGTACGACGGGGAGCTGTTTTTT.

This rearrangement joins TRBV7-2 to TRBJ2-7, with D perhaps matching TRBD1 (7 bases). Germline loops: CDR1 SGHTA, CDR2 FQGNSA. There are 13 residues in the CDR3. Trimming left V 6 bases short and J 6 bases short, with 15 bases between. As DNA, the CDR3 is TGTGCCAGCAGGCCCAACAGGGGAGGCGAGCAGTACTTC. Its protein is CASRPNRGGEQYF. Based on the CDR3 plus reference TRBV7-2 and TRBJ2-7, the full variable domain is GAGVSQSPSNKVTEKGKDVELRCDPISGHTALYWYRQSLGQGLEFLIYFQGNSAPDKSGLPSDRFSAERTGGSVSTLTIQRTQQEDSAVYLCASRPNRGGEQYFGPGTRLTVT.

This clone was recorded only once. CDR3 nucleotides: TGTGCCAGCAGAACAGGCACCACAGATACGCAGTATTTT. It encodes CASRTGTTDTQYF. The chain employs TRBV2 and TRBJ2-3; perhaps TRBD1 as D (5 bases). The CDR3 totals 13 residues. V lost 6 bases, J lost 2 bases, and 9 bases lay in between. The germline V gene has CDR1 SNHLY and CDR2 FYNNEI.

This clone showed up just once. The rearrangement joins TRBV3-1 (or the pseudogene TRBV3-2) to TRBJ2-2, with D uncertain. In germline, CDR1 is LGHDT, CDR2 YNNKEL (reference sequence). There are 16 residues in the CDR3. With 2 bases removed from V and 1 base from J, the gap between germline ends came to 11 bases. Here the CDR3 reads CASSQSSGGNTGELFF. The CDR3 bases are TGTGCCAGCAGCCAATCCTCCGGCGGGAACACCGGGGAGCTGTTTTTT.

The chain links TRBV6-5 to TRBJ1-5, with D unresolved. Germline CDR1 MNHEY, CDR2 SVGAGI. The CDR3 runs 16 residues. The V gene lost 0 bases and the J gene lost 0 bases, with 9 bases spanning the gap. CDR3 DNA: TGTGCCAGCAGTTACTCGGTAACTGATAGCAATCAGCCCCAGCATTTT. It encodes CASSYSVTDSNQPQHF.

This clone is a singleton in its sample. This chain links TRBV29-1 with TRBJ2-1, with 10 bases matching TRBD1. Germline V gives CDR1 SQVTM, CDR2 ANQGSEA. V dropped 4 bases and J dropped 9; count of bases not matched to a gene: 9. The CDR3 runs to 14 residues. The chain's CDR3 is CSVVRQGAGLEQFF. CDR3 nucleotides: TGCAGCGTTGTCCGACAGGGGGCTGGGCTTGAGCAGTTCTTC.

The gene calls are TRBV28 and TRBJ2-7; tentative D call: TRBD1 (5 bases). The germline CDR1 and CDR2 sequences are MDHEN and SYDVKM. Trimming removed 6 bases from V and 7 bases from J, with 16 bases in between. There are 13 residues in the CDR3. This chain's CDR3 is CASSLLGAGEQYF. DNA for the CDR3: TGTGCCAGCAGCCTCCTGGGCGCAGGGGAGCAGTACTTC. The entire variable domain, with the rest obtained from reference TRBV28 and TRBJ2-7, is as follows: DVKVTQSSRYLVKRTGEKVFLECVQDMDHENMFWYRQDPGLGLRLIYFSYDVKMKEKGDIPEGYSVSREKKERFSLILESASTNQTSMYLCASSLLGAGEQYFGPGTRLTVT.

The CDR3, as DNA: TGTGCCAGCAGCTTCTCAGGACAGGGAGTCGGCGGCTACACCTTC. It translates to CASSFSGQGVGGYTF. The V and J genes are TRBV7-2 and TRBJ1-2; TRBD1 aligns across 8 bases. The CDR3 sequence is 15 residues long. CDR1 and CDR2 (germline): SGHTA, FQGNSA. V dropped 3 bases and J dropped 8; count of bases not matched to a gene: 11.

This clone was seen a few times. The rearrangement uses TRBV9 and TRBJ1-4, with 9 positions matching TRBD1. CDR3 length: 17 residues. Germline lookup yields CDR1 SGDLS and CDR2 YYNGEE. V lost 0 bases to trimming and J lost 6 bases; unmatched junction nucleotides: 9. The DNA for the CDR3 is TGTGCCAGCAGCGTAGGAGGACAGGGGAGGATGGATGAAAAACTGTTTTTT. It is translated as CASSVGGQGRMDEKLFF.

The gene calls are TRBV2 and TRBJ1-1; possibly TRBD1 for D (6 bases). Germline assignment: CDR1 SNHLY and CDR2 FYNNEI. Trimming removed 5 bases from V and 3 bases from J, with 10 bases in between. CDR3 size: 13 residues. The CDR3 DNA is TGTGCCAGCAGTCAGGGGAAGGACACTGAAGCTTTCTTT. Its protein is CASSQGKDTEAFF.